The 12 T cell receptor beta chains in this list originate from one sample, sequenced in a study of cytomegalovirus exposure and HLA in healthy donors. PCR primers comprised 60 Vbeta and 13 Jbeta primers. Measured with immunoSEQ multiplex PCR; TCRdb has only the in-frame clones, and not every one. The sample records approximately 100,000 clones, about 71% being singletons. Material for sequencing was PBMCs. The receptors originated from a boy younger than 18 in good health and CMV-seronegative.

The rearrangement uses TRBV7-6 and TRBJ1-2, with D possibly TRBD1 on 6 matching bases. Trimming shortened V by 1 base and J by 2 bases, and 14 bases separated the two germline ends. Germline values: CDR1 SGHVS, CDR2 FNYEAQ. The CDR3 has 16 amino acids. The CDR3 region is CASSLVGAGANYGYTF. For the CDR3, the DNA is TGTGCCAGCAGCTTAGTGGGGGCAGGTGCGAACTATGGCTACACCTTC. Variable domain in full (rest from reference TRBV7-6 and TRBJ1-2): GAGVSQSPRYKVTKRGQDVALRCDPISGHVSLYWYRQALGQGPEFLTYFNYEAQQDKSGLPNDRFSAERPEGSISTLTIQRTEQRDSAMYRCASSLVGAGANYGYTFGSGTRLTVV.

CDR3 DNA sequence: TGTGCCTGGACCCAGGAAAACTATGGCTACACCTTC. It codes for CAWTQENYGYTF. V usage is TRBV30 and J usage is TRBJ1-2, with D uncertain. The CDR3 totals 12 residues. CDR1 and CDR2 from the germline V gene are GTSNPN and SVGIG (reference sequence). Trimming shortened V by 4 bases and J by 2 bases, and 8 bases separated the two germline ends.

The chain uses TRBV7-2 and TRBJ2-2; 9 nucleotides align to TRBD1. Germline values: CDR1 SGHTA, CDR2 FQGNSA. This CDR3 has 17 residues. With V trimmed by 0 bases and J by 3 bases, 5 bases remained unmatched. CDR3 bases: TGTGCCAGCAGCTTAGCGAGGACAGGGGCCCACACCGGGGAGCTGTTTTTT. As protein: CASSLARTGAHTGELFF.

The chain employs TRBV7-2 and TRBJ1-5; weak D call: TRBD1 (5 bases). This CDR3 is built from 15 residues. The V gene's germline CDR1 is SGHTA and CDR2 FQGNSA. Trimming removed 1 base from V and 2 bases from J, with 9 bases in between. The CDR3 coding sequence is TGTGCCAGCAGCTTAGTTGGAGGGGGCAATCAGCCCCAGCATTTT. It encodes CASSLVGGGNQPQHF.

This clone was observed a single time. The chain couples TRBV6-5 to TRBJ1-2; possible D gene TRBD1, 5 bases. From germline, CDR1 is MNHEY and CDR2 SVGAGI. Trimming took off 7 bases at V and 9 bases at J, with 18 bases between the two ends. The CDR3 covers 13 residues. CDR3 in amino acids: CASIHPDSIRYTF. CDR3 DNA: TGTGCCAGCATCCACCCCGACAGCATACGCTACACCTTC.

The chain couples TRBV6-5 to TRBJ2-3; TRBD1 might be the D (6 bases). Trimming cost V 0 bases and J 1 base, with 11 bases left between them. The germline gives CDR1 MNHEY, CDR2 SVGAGI. The CDR3 contains 16 residues. CDR3 bases: TGTGCCAGCAGTTACTCGCCAGGGGTGGGCACAGATACGCAGTATTTT. The encoded protein is CASSYSPGVGTDTQYF.

The rearrangement links TRBV6-5 to TRBJ2-5; maybe TRBD1 (5 bases). Germline V gene lookup returns CDR1 MNHEY and CDR2 SVGAGI. Trimming removed 5 bases at V and 1 base at J, with 11 bases between. The CDR3 runs 14 residues. CDR3 residues: CASSLTVLQETQYF. For the CDR3, the DNA is TGTGCCAGCAGTCTGACAGTGCTCCAAGAGACCCAGTACTTC.

The chain recombines TRBV25-1 with TRBJ1-3; 10 bases are shared with TRBD1. V lost 2 bases and J lost 2; bases outside the gene matches: 3. The germline gives CDR1 MGHDK, CDR2 SYGVNS. The CDR3 covers 16 residues. Written as DNA, the CDR3 is TGTGCCAGCAGTGAAGGGACAGGGGTAGCTGGAAACACCATATATTTT. Amino acid sequence: CASSEGTGVAGNTIYF.

The CDR3 reads CASSRTSVSYEQYF. CDR3 sequence (DNA): TGTGCCAGCAGTCGGACTAGCGTGTCCTACGAGCAGTACTTC. The chain is built from TRBV6-1 and TRBJ2-5; 9 nucleotides align to TRBD2. The assigned J gene may be wrong: the sequence end matches TRBJ2-7 better. Germline assignment: CDR1 MNHNS and CDR2 SASEGT. The CDR3 sequence is 14 residues long.

V and J are TRBV6-5 and TRBJ2-7; 9 bases match TRBD2. The germline gives CDR1 MNHEY, CDR2 SVGAGI. The V and J ends lost 2 bases and 4 bases, in that order; junction bases with no gene match: 3. This CDR3 has 14 residues. CDR3 in amino acids: CASSYGTSNYEQYF. For the CDR3, the DNA is TGTGCCAGCAGTTACGGGACTAGCAATTACGAGCAGTACTTC.

For this clone: The sample holds other DNA sequences that translate to the same CDR3. CDR3: CASSFSAEETQYF. Written as DNA, the CDR3 is TGTGCCAGCAGCTTCTCGGCGGAAGAGACCCAGTACTTC. The rearrangement uses TRBV7-9 and TRBJ2-5; D not certain. The V and J ends lost 3 bases and 3 bases respectively, with 8 bases between them. The CDR3 loop spans 13 amino acids. Germline V CDR1 and CDR2: SEHNR, FQNEAQ (reference sequence).

The CDR3 sequence: CASSFTGTGELFF. As DNA, the CDR3 is TGTGCCAGCAGCTTCACGGGAACCGGGGAGCTGTTTTTT. This chain uses TRBV7-9 with TRBJ2-2; D might be TRBD2 (5 bases). CDR1 SEHNR and CDR2 FQNEAQ come from the germline V gene (reference sequence). V lost 3 bases to trimming and J lost 5 bases, with 7 bases between them. CDR3 length equals 13 residues.